The clone carrying this TCR beta chain has ten or more counts. Its antigen is as yet unknown. CDR3 length: 13 residues. Deletions cut 6 bases from V and 4 bases from J, with 10 bases between. Germline V CDR1 and CDR2: DFQATT, SNEGSKA (reference sequence). It was by quantitative 5'-RACE with molecular barcodes that TCR beta libraries were made. TCRdb processed the 5' RACE reads anew with MiXCR; each CDR3 protein has one entry. This repertoire shows roughly 86,000 distinct CDR3 sequences, 7.5% to 9% found once; its top ten account for 4.5% to 5.5%. The record originates from a study of CD8 T cells in ankylosing spondylitis. Study-wide results and caveats: The clones that were linked to disease were reported to be significantly enriched in matched synovial fluid samples from ankylosing spondylitis patients.

The V gene is TRBV20-1, the J gene TRBJ2-6; D remains unclear. The clonotype originates from a male donor with ankylosing spondylitis or in good health (not recorded which). Specimen: blood, either unsorted or a sorted T cell fraction (not recorded which). The CDR3 reads CSASPSGANVLTF. For the CDR3, the DNA is TGCAGTGCCTCACCTTCCGGGGCCAACGTCCTGACTTTC.